Listed here are 20 T cell receptor beta chains from one sample, sequenced in a study of T cells after yellow fever vaccination. TCRdb ran MiXCR on the 5' RACE reads and lists one entry per CDR3 protein. The sample yields roughly 310,000 distinct CDR3 sequences, roughly 8.7% seen once. This material consisted of PBMCs, taken on the day of the first yellow fever vaccination. These receptor sequences come from a man aged 18 to 35 who received the YFV17D yellow fever vaccine.

V gene TRBV5-4 combines with J gene TRBJ1-2; D may be TRBD1 (6 bases). Trimming pared 2 bases from V and 7 bases from J, leaving 15 bases between. There are 14 residues in the CDR3. The germline V gene encodes CDR1 SGHNT and CDR2 YYREEE (reference sequence). CDR3 protein: CASSFKGGSGGYTF. CDR3 coding DNA: TGTGCCAGCAGCTTTAAGGGGGGATCGGGTGGCTACACCTTC.

This clonotype showed up just a few times. V usage is TRBV6-1 and J usage is TRBJ1-1; D gene unclear. The CDR3 spans 11 residues. V dropped 6 bases and J dropped 7 bases, with 9 bases sitting between them. Germline lookup yields CDR1 MNHNS and CDR2 SASEGT. As DNA, the CDR3 is TGTGCCAGCAGAAGGTCGGATGAAGCTTTCTTT. Translating it yields CASRRSDEAFF.

This chain links TRBV7-3 with TRBJ2-2; possibly TRBD2 for D (5 bases). The germline V gene encodes CDR1 SGHTA and CDR2 FQGTGA. The CDR3 is made up of 15 amino acids. The V and J ends lost 1 base and 6 bases respectively, with 12 bases between them. This CDR3 is CASSLKFGMPGELFF. The CDR3 bases are TGTGCCAGCAGCTTAAAATTCGGGATGCCCGGGGAGCTGTTTTTT.

The V and J genes are TRBV27 and TRBJ2-7; 9 bases map to TRBD2. The CDR3 sequence is 16 residues long. J lost 2 bases, V lost 1 base, and 6 bases had no gene match. CDR1 is MNHEY and CDR2 is SMNVEV in the germline V gene (reference sequence). In nucleotides, the CDR3 is TGTGCCAGCAGTTTATATGCTAGCGGGGCCCCCTACGAGCAGTACTTC. It yields the protein CASSLYASGAPYEQYF.

This clonotype was seen more than once but under ten times. The chain employs TRBV15 and TRBJ2-5; no clear D. Germline CDR1 LNHNV, CDR2 YYDKDF (reference sequence). CDR3 length: 12 residues. Trimming took 8 bases from V and 4 from J, leaving 11 bases between them. The CDR3 sequence is CATQGKRETQYF. The DNA of the CDR3 is TGTGCCACCCAAGGAAAGCGAGAGACCCAGTACTTC.

The sample holds a few counts of this clonotype. This chain joins TRBV4-3 and TRBJ1-1, with no clear D. This CDR3 comprises 13 residues. V gave up 5 bases and J gave up 4 bases, with 11 bases separating them. CDR1 and CDR2 (germline): LGHNA, YSLEER. CDR3 DNA: TGCGCCAGCAGCGCAAACAGCGGCACTGAAGCTTTCTTT. Translated, it gives CASSANSGTEAFF.

This clonotype was seen many times. The V and J genes are TRBV12-3 or TRBV12-4 and TRBJ1-1, with D tentatively TRBD1 (5 bases). This CDR3 is built from 14 residues. V shed 3 bases and J shed 5 bases, with 13 bases lying between them. CDR3 loop: CASSFGQGRTEAFF. CDR3 nucleotides: TGTGCCAGCAGTTTCGGACAAGGGCGAACTGAAGCTTTCTTT.

The chain uses TRBV29-1 and TRBJ2-1; a possible D gene is TRBD2 (7 bases). The CDR3 length is 15 residues. V dropped 6 bases and J dropped 2 bases, with 17 bases sitting between them. CDR1 is SQVTM, CDR2 ANQGSEA, per germline. The CDR3 DNA is TGCAGCGTGGGGGGGCGGGTTAGCACCTACAATGAGCAGTTCTTC. Protein product: CSVGGRVSTYNEQFF.

The chain links TRBV28 to TRBJ2-7, with 7 bases aligning to TRBD2. The CDR3 is made up of 15 amino acids. V shed 5 bases, J shed 2 bases, and the junction held 9 bases outside the gene matches. The V gene's germline CDR1 is MDHEN and CDR2 SYDVKM. The CDR3 reads CASSSRGEGAYEQYV. CDR3 DNA sequence: TGTGCCAGCAGTAGTCGCGGGGAGGGAGCCTACGAGCAGTACGTC.

This clonotype appeared a few times. This sequence joins TRBV3-1 and TRBJ2-2; 7 positions agree with TRBD2. The J segment lost 6 bases and the V segment lost 3 bases, leaving 7 bases of the junction unmatched. Looked up from germline, CDR1 is LGHDT and CDR2 is YNNKEL (reference sequence). The length of the CDR3 is 15 residues. The CDR3 DNA reads TGTGCCAGCAGCCAGCCCCAAACTAGCGCCGGGGAGCTGTTTTTT. Residues: CASSQPQTSAGELFF.

In its sample, this clonotype was seen a few times. The chain links TRBV7-8 to TRBJ2-3; 8 bases agree with TRBD1. The CDR3 is 17 amino acids. Germline loops: CDR1 SGHVS, CDR2 FQNEAQ. V shed 3 bases and J 1 base; nucleotides not matched to a gene: 9. The CDR3 here is CASSLLAGTGGTDTQYF. In DNA, the CDR3 is TGTGCCAGCAGCTTGCTGGCCGGGACAGGTGGCACAGATACGCAGTATTTT.

This clonotype was seen at least ten times. V gene TRBV12-3 or TRBV12-4 combines with J gene TRBJ2-1, with D perhaps matching TRBD2 (5 bases). The V and J ends lost 5 bases and 6 bases respectively, with 20 bases between them. CDR3 length: 16 residues. The CDR3 spells CASSPRTELAGNEQFF. In nucleotides, the CDR3 is TGTGCCAGCAGTCCCCGGACGGAGTTGGCGGGCAATGAGCAGTTCTTC.

This chain links TRBV20-1 with TRBJ2-5, with 8 nucleotides matching TRBD1. CDR3 length equals 14 residues. The trim removed 3 bases at V and 2 bases at J, leaving 5 bases unmatched. CDR1 DFQATT and CDR2 SNEGSKA come from the germline V gene (reference sequence). This chain's CDR3 is CSARPRDRQETQYF. DNA of the CDR3: TGCAGTGCTAGGCCACGGGACAGGCAAGAGACCCAGTACTTC.

A few counts support this clonotype. V gene TRBV12-3 or TRBV12-4 combines with J gene TRBJ2-3, with D perhaps matching TRBD2 (6 bases). The V and J ends lost 2 bases and 2 bases respectively, with 8 bases between them. This CDR3 has 14 amino acids. CDR3 sequence: CASSLWEDTDTQYF. CDR3 in DNA: TGTGCCAGCAGTTTATGGGAGGACACAGATACGCAGTATTTT.

Ten or more counts support this clonotype. The chain couples TRBV5-1 to TRBJ1-1; D may be TRBD1 (6 bases). Germline CDR1 and CDR2: SGHRS and YFSETQ. This CDR3 comprises 13 residues. Trimming removed 6 bases at V and 5 bases at J, with 14 bases between. CDR3 in DNA: TGCGCCAGCATGCGGGGGGCGATGACTGAAGCTTTCTTT. It encodes CASMRGAMTEAFF.

This chain uses TRBV20-1 with TRBJ1-6; no definite D call. The CDR3 runs 13 residues. Germline V CDR1 and CDR2: DFQATT, SNEGSKA (reference sequence). The V end was cut by 6 bases, the J end by 7 bases, with 13 bases between. Here the CDR3 DNA reads TGCAGTGCCCTCTTGAGGCCCAATTCACCCCTCCACTTT. Its protein product is CSALLRPNSPLHF.

The V call is TRBV7-2, the J call TRBJ2-7, with TRBD1 matching over 7 bases. Trimming at V came to 2 bases and at J to 4 bases, leaving 8 bases not matched to a gene. The germline V gene has CDR1 SGHTA and CDR2 FQGNSA. The CDR3 is 15 amino acids. The CDR3 loop is CASSLISSGGYEQYF. CDR3 nucleotide sequence: TGTGCCAGCAGCTTAATCAGCTCAGGGGGATACGAGCAGTACTTC.

This clonotype has only a few counts. The junction and the germline gene differ at one end; a read error may be behind it. DNA of the CDR3: TGTGCTAGCAGCTTCCCCGGGTTAGCGGGGGGTGTCAAAAACATTCAGTACTTC. It codes for CASSFPGLAGGVKNIQYF. The rearrangement uses TRBV7-7 and TRBJ2-4, with 10 bases matching TRBD2. The CDR3 contains 18 residues. Germline CDR1 reads SSHAT; CDR2 reads FNYEAQ (reference sequence).

This clonotype was counted ten times or more. The V gene is TRBV20-1, the J gene TRBJ2-5; D is ambiguous. Between the trimmed V and J ends, which lost 3 bases and 2 bases, there was a span of 7 bases. Germline lookup yields CDR1 DFQATT and CDR2 SNEGSKA (reference sequence). The CDR3 extends over 12 amino acids. The CDR3 DNA is TGCAGTGCTAGTGGCCATCAAGAGACCCAGTACTTC. It codes for CSASGHQETQYF.

This clonotype was seen a few times. This chain uses TRBV20-1 with TRBJ2-3, with 9 nucleotides matching TRBD1. V dropped 3 bases and J dropped 1; count of bases not matched to a gene: 5. CDR3 length: 15 amino acids. Germline CDR1 is DFQATT and CDR2 is SNEGSKA (reference sequence). CDR3 protein: CSARFGDRGTDTQYF. The CDR3 bases are TGCAGTGCTAGGTTTGGGGACAGGGGCACAGATACGCAGTATTTT.